This note documents a single T cell receptor (beta chain) sequence. Antigen unknown. Here immunoSEQ multiplex PCR was the method, and the copy in TCRdb shows in-frame clones only, minus some. The data show about 680,000 clones, about 90% seen once. Per germline, CDR1 LGHDT and CDR2 YNNKEL (reference sequence). Trimming cost V 5 bases and J 11 bases, with 19 bases left between them. CDR3 length equals 14 residues. The source of the sample is a study of Ad26.COV2.S vaccination and SARS-CoV-2 variants. The sample's treatment: around 19 received Ad26.COV2.S at low or high dose, single or two shots; several received placebo; per-sample allocation not given. It was on day 63 after the first vaccine or placebo injection that samples were taken. Whole-study results and caveats: Vaccine recipients showed a spike-specific TCR breadth that was higher than in placebo recipients.

J is TRBJ2-1 and V is TRBV3-1 (or the pseudogene TRBV3-2); D uncertain. The TCR was taken from a person aged 18-65 years who received the Ad26.COV2.S COVID-19 vaccine or a placebo. Sequenced here: peripheral blood, sampled in a trial of Ad26.COV2.S vaccine versus placebo. CDR3 sequence (DNA): TGTGCCAGCAGCTCTAATCTTGACGGTTCTAAGCAGTTCTTC. This sequence encodes CASSSNLDGSKQFF.